The sample holds a few counts of the clone carrying this TCR beta chain. Germline CDR1 reads MNHEY; CDR2 reads SVGEGT. V lost 6 bases and J lost 8; bases outside the gene matches: 10. The CDR3 extends over 14 amino acids. These data belong to a study of response to subunit inactivated influenza vaccine. TCRdb reprocessed the RT-PCR reads with MiXCR, giving one entry per CDR3 protein. Altogether roughly 760,000 distinct CDR3 sequences are present, about 20% being singletons, with the ten largest covering about 9.4%. This sequence originates from a man in his forties or fifties who received an inactivated influenza vaccine. The rearrangement uses TRBV6-2 or TRBV6-3 and TRBJ2-1, with 7 bases aligning to TRBD2. The source material was PBMCs from blood, sampled 5 days after vaccination. Here the CDR3 DNA reads TGTGCCAGCAGATTCTGGCGGGAGTGGGATGAGCAGTTCTTC. Its protein product is CASRFWREWDEQFF.